The text below deals with one T cell receptor (beta chain). This sample was taken from a study of blood T cell repertoires in COVID-19. Study context: From the United States, Italy and Spain came samples of acute and convalescent COVID-19. T cells, B-cell-depleted T cells, or PBMCs provided the cDNA or gDNA that served as material.

This CDR3 comprises 15 residues. Germline-derived CDR1 and CDR2 are LNHNV and YYDKDF (reference sequence). V was pared by 3 bases and J by 7 bases, with 13 bases between. Only in-frame clones appear in the TCRdb table, and some are missing; sequencing was by immunoSEQ multiplex PCR. The data show more than 90,000 clones, roughly 71% seen once. The TCR sequence derives from a woman aged 80 or older with acute or convalescent COVID-19. The chain uses TRBV15 and TRBJ1-6; D remains unclear. Sequenced input: peripheral blood. CDR3 nucleotide sequence: TGTGCCACCAGCAGGAGGGAAGGAGGGAATTCACCCCTCCACTTT. Translating it yields CATSRREGGNSPLHF.